Sequencing of this T cell receptor (beta chain) was carried out in a study of T cells after yellow fever vaccination (dated by TCRdb to the late 2010s). In the study overall: The SMART-Seq v4 Ultra Low Input RNA kit was used to prepare libraries from fractions with low cell numbers. To follow T-cell clones before and after primary and booster YFV17D yellow fever vaccination, bulk TCR alpha and beta repertoires were sequenced over time. Two healthy male donors made up the cohort, one aged 18 to 30 years and the other aged 30 to 40 years. Bulk PBMC replicates and cell subsets were isolated from blood drawn at multiple timepoints before and after both primary and secondary immunization.

The sample's treatment or condition, from its label and the paper: live attenuated yellow fever vaccine strain. At each blood-draw timepoint, two biological replicates of bulk PBMCs were obtained. A standard Ficoll-Paque protocol was used to isolate PBMCs from peripheral blood. TriZol was used to extract RNA from bulk PBMCs, from CD4 and CD8 fractions, and from dextramer-positive and dextramer-negative fractions. The germline V gene encodes CDR1 SEHNR and CDR2 FQNEAQ (reference sequence). The CDR3 runs 13 amino acids, cysteine and phenylalanine included. Only CDR3 DNA remains: 39 bases, in frame from the first base. V is shortened by 5 bases, J by 7 bases, and the region joining them spans 12 bases. TCR cDNA was synthesized by 5'RACE template switching, through which a universal primer site and unique molecular identifiers were introduced. Priming for cDNA synthesis came from both the TCR alpha and TCR beta constant segments. Libraries were amplified in two PCR steps, with sample barcodes and sequencing adapters added in the second step. Libraries were sequenced on Illumina HiSeq 2500 (2x100 bp) or NovaSeq (2x150 bp). The study's processing was this. MIGEC was used to demultiplex reads and collapse the reads into UMI consensus sequences, and MiXCR was used for V(D)J alignment. Clonotypes responding to the vaccine were identified with edgeR on replicate PBMC samples, with the criteria of FDR below 0.01 and a log2 fold change above 5 up to day 15. Each bulk clonotype was labeled CD4 or CD8 based on which sequenced repertoire, CD4 or CD8, contained the clonotype at higher abundance. TCRdb reran the public reads through fastp at Q25 and MiXCR, keeping productive beta chains. All rows with the same CDR3 protein become a single entry with the most common DNA and genes. TCRdb, rather than the study authors, made the V and J calls. The sample profile shows about 360,000 distinct CDR3 sequences; more than 5.5% of them were found once. The ten largest make up about 15% of the sample.

This clonotype was seen a few times. What this receptor recognizes is not known. No base quality information exists; no much larger clone differs at one position. The full study reports these points: The secondary T-cell response was found to be weaker but faster than the primary response, with a peak reached on day 5 rather than on day 15. A small share of clonotypes occurred in both CD4 and CD8 compartments, likely arising from convergent recombination. FACS-sorted repertoires could contain abundant contaminating clonotypes from the bulk population, so computational filtering was required. Only a couple of donors were included in the study, so the extent to which the findings can be generalized is limited. Most clones expanded after primary vaccination (96% of CD4 and approximately 90% of CD8) were re-detected after the booster, suggesting that broad memory maintenance occurred.

This TCR came from a man younger than 40 who received the YFV17D yellow fever vaccine. The starting material was PBMCs, obtained 5 days after the yellow fever booster vaccination. The chain links TRBV7-9 with TRBJ1-5, and TRBD1 may be the D gene, going by 6 matching bases. The nucleotide sequence is TGTGCCAGCAGCATTACAGGGACCCAGCCCCAGCATTTT. Its protein reads: CASSITGTQPQHF.